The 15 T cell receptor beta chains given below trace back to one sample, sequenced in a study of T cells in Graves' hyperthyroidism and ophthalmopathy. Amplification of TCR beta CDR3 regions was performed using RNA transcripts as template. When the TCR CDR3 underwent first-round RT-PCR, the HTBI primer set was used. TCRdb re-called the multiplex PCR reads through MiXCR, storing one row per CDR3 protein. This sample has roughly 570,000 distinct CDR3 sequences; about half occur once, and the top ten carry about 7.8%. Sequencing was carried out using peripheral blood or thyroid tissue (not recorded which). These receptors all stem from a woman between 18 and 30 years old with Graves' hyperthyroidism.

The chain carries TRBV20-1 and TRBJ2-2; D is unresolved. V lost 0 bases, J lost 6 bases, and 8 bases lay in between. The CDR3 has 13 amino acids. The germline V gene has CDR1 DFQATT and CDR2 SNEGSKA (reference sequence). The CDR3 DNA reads TGCAGTGCTAGAGACCCGCATGCCGGGGAGCTGTTTTTT. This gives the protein CSARDPHAGELFF.

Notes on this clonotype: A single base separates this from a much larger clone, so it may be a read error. In DNA form, the CDR3 reads TGTGCCAGCAGCTCGGCCGGGACGATGAGCTACGAGCAGTACTTC. Its protein product is CASSSAGTMSYEQYF. The chain couples TRBV5-2 to TRBJ2-7; TRBD1 is the table's D call, not checked against the DNA. TRBV5-2 is deemed a pseudogene. This CDR3 is built from 15 residues.

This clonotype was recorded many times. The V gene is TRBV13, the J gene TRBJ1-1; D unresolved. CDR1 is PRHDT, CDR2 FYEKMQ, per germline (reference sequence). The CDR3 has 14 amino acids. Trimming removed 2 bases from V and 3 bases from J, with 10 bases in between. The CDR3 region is CASSLRSGYTEAFF. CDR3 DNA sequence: TGTGCCAGCAGCTTAAGGTCCGGGTACACTGAAGCTTTCTTT. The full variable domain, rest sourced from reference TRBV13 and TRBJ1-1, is AAGVIQSPRHLIKEKRETATLKCYPIPRHDTVYWYQQGPGQDPQFLISFYEKMQSDKGSIPDRFSAQQFSDYHSELNMSSLELGDSALYFCASSLRSGYTEAFFGQGTRLTVV.

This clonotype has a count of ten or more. The CDR3 region is CATSGRGTGDNTGELFF. CDR3 nucleotide sequence: TGTGCCACCAGTGGTAGGGGGACAGGGGACAACACCGGGGAGCTGTTTTTT. The V gene is TRBV24-1, the J gene TRBJ2-2; 10 bases align to TRBD1. Per germline, CDR1 KGHDR and CDR2 SFDVKD. With V trimmed by 5 bases and J by 2 bases, 7 bases remained unmatched. The CDR3 loop spans 17 amino acids.

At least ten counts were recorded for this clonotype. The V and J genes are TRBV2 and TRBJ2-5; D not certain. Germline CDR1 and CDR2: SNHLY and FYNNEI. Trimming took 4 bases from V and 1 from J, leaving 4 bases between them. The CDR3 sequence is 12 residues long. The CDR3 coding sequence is TGTGCCAGCAGTGTTCTCCAAGAGACCCAGTACTTC. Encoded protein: CASSVLQETQYF. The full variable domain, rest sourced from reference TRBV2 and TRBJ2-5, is EPEVTQTPSHQVTQMGQEVILRCVPISNHLYFYWYRQILGQKVEFLVSFYNNEISEKSEIFDDQFSVERPDGSNFTLKIRSTKLEDSAMYFCASSVLQETQYFGPGTRLLVL.

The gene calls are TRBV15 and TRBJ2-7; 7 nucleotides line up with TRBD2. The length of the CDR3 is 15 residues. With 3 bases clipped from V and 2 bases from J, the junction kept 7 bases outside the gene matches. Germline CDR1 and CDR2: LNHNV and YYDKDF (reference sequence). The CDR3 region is CATSRILAEAYEQYF. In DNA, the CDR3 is TGTGCCACCAGCAGGATTCTAGCGGAAGCCTACGAGCAGTACTTC.

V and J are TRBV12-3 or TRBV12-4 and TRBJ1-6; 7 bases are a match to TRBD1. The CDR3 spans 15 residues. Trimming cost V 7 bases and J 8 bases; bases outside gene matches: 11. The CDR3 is CASTDGAQGDSPLHF. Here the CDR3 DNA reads TGTGCCAGCACTGACGGGGCGCAGGGGGATTCACCCCTCCACTTT.

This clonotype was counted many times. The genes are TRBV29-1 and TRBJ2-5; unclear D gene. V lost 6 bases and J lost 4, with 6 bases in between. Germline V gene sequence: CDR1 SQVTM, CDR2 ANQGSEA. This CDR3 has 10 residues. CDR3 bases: TGCAGCGTCCTAGTAGAGACCCAGTACTTC. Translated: CSVLVETQYF.

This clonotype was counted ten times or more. The CDR3 loop reads CAIKLGQGSYEQYF. CDR3 coding DNA: TGTGCCATCAAACTGGGACAGGGTTCCTACGAGCAGTACTTC. V and J are TRBV10-3 and TRBJ2-7; 9 nucleotides align to TRBD1. This CDR3 is 14 amino acids long. The V gene end was trimmed by 7 bases and the J gene end by 1 base; junction bases not matched to a gene: 5. From germline, CDR1 is ENHRY and CDR2 SYGVKD.

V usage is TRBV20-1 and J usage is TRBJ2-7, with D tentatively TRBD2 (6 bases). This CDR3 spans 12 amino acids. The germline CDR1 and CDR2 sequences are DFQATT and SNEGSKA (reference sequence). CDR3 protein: CSVISGGDEQYF. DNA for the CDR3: TGCAGCGTAATAAGTGGAGGGGACGAGCAGTACTTC.

In DNA, the CDR3 is TGTGCCAGCAGCTTAGAGGGACTAGCGGGAGCAAGGAACAATGAGCAGTTCTTC. Protein sequence: CASSLEGLAGARNNEQFF. This chain joins TRBV7-6 and TRBJ2-7; 14 bases line up with TRBD2. The better agreement between TRBJ2-1 and the DNA end casts doubt on the J call. The CDR3 totals 18 residues. CDR1 and CDR2 from the germline V gene are SGHVS and FNYEAQ.

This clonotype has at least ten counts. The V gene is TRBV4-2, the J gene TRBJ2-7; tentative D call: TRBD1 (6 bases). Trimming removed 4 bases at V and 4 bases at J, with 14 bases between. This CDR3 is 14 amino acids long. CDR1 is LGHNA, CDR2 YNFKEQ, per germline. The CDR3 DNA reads TGTGCCAGCAGCCGAGGGGACACCAGTTACGAGCAGTACTTC. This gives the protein CASSRGDTSYEQYF.

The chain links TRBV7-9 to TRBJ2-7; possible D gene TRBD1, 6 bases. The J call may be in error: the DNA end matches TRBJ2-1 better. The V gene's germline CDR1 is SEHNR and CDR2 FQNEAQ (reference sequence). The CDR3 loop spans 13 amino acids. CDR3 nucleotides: TGTGCCAGCAGCTTATGGGGGCAAAGAGAGCAGTTCTTC. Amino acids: CASSLWGQREQFF.

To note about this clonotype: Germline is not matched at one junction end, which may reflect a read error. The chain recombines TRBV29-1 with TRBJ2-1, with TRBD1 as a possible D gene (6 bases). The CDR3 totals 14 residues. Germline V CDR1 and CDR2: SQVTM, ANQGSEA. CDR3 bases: TGCAGCGCCTCCGCGCAGGGTGGGGACAATGAGCAGCTCTTC. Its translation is CSASAQGGDNEQLF.

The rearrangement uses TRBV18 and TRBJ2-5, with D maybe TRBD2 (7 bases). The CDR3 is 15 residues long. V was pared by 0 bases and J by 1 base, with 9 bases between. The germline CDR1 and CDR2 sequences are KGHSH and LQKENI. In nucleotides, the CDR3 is TGTGCCAGCTCACCACCGAGGGGGGGCCAAGAGACCCAGTACTTC. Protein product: CASSPPRGGQETQYF.